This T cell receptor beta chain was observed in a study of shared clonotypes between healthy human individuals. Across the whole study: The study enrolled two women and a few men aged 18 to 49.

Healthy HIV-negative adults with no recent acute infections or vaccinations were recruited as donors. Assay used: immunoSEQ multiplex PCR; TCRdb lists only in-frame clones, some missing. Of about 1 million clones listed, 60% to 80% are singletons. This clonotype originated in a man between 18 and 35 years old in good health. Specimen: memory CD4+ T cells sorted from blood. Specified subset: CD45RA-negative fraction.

The CDR3 bases are TGTGCCAGCAGCGTGACCCCCGATTGGGGCACTGAAGCTTTCTTT. Translating it yields CASSVTPDWGTEAFF. The rearrangement joins TRBV9 to TRBJ1-1; the D is unclear. CDR3 length: 15 residues. V was trimmed by 2 bases and J by 4 bases, leaving 15 bases between them. CDR1 SGDLS and CDR2 YYNGEE come from the germline V gene.